The 28 T cell receptor beta chains below all came from one sample that was sequenced in a study of T cell responses to AZD1222 COVID-19 vaccine. Produced via immunoSEQ multiplex PCR; TCRdb's table is partial and in-frame only. The sample includes about 180,000 clones, about 90% of them seen just once. The sequencing used peripheral blood, collected 28 days after the second dose of the MenACWY control vaccine. These receptors originate from an adult who received the MenACWY meningococcal vaccine as a control.

The chain carries TRBV7-2 and TRBJ2-5, with 7 bases identical to TRBD2. V lost 1 base to trimming and J lost 2 bases; unmatched junction nucleotides: 4. The CDR3 sequence is 15 residues long. The germline CDR1 and CDR2 sequences are SGHTA and FQGNSA. The CDR3 loop is CASSLGGLVQETQYF. CDR3 DNA: TGTGCCAGCAGCTTAGGAGGACTAGTACAAGAGACCCAGTACTTC.

This clone was counted a single time. This rearrangement joins TRBV28 to TRBJ2-4; 7 bases are a match to TRBD2. Germline V gene lookup returns CDR1 MDHEN and CDR2 SYDVKM. Germline trimming cut 8 bases from V and 6 bases from J; bases unmatched to any gene: 10. CDR3 length: 14 residues. DNA for the CDR3: TGTGCCAGCTCCTGGGGAGGGTCGAGAAACATTCAGTACTTC. Translating gives CASSWGGSRNIQYF.

J is TRBJ1-1 and V is TRBV5-5; no clear D gene. Germline CDR1 is SGHKS and CDR2 is YYEKEE (reference sequence). This CDR3 spans 11 amino acids. Trimming took off 0 bases at V and 11 bases at J, with 8 bases between the two ends. In nucleotides, the CDR3 is TGTGCCAGCAGCTTGGGGTATTCGGCTTTCTTT. Amino acid sequence: CASSLGYSAFF.

V usage is TRBV9 and J usage is TRBJ2-3; 12 bases line up with TRBD2. With 2 bases clipped from V and 4 bases from J, the junction kept 2 bases outside the gene matches. This CDR3 spans 15 amino acids. CDR1 is SGDLS, CDR2 YYNGEE, per germline. The CDR3 DNA reads as TGTGCCAGCAGCGTGACTAGCGGGAGCCCAGATACGCAGTATTTT. The encoded protein is CASSVTSGSPDTQYF.

This chain links TRBV24-1 with TRBJ1-5; the match to TRBD1 covers 7 bases. The junction had 7 bases not matched to a gene; V was cut back by 5 bases and J by 4 bases. The CDR3 extends over 15 amino acids. Germline CDR1 is KGHDR and CDR2 is SFDVKD. In DNA form, the CDR3 reads TGTGCCACCAGTGTTCTGGGACAGACTAATCAGCCCCAGCATTTT. This encodes CATSVLGQTNQPQHF.

The rearrangement links TRBV3-1 (or the pseudogene TRBV3-2) to TRBJ1-2; tentatively, D is TRBD1 (6 bases). This CDR3 contains 15 residues. Per germline, CDR1 LGHDT and CDR2 YNNKEL (reference sequence). The ends were cut back, 4 bases at V and 4 bases at J, with 16 bases in the middle. The CDR3: CASSPSEGEAYGYTF. CDR3 coding DNA: TGTGCCAGCAGCCCGTCGGAGGGGGAGGCCTATGGCTACACCTTC.

The chain uses TRBV10-3 and TRBJ2-7, with D maybe TRBD2 (6 bases). V was pared by 0 bases and J by 2 bases, with 11 bases between. The CDR3 has 15 residues. CDR1 and CDR2 from the germline V gene are ENHRY and SYGVKD. The CDR3 DNA reads TGTGCCATCAGTGAGTCCCGGGAGAGGACCTACGAGCAGTACTTC. Protein product: CAISESRERTYEQYF.

This chain connects TRBV3-1 (or the pseudogene TRBV3-2) to TRBJ1-5; possible D gene TRBD1, 5 bases. V lost 1 base, J lost 5 bases, and 15 bases lay in between. Germline values: CDR1 LGHDT, CDR2 YNNKEL (reference sequence). The CDR3 has 16 amino acids. The DNA for the CDR3 is TGTGCCAGCAGCCAAGTAGCCGGGACGGCGTATCAGCCCCAGCATTTT. Its protein product is CASSQVAGTAYQPQHF.

This clone appeared a few times. The V call is TRBV11-2, the J call TRBJ2-1; D ambiguous. CDR1 is SGHAT and CDR2 is FQNNGV in the germline V gene. The CDR3 loop spans 14 amino acids. V shed 5 bases and J shed 0 bases, with 8 bases lying between them. CDR3 in amino acids: CASSLVGSYNEQFF. CDR3 DNA sequence: TGTGCCAGCAGCCTTGTCGGCTCCTACAATGAGCAGTTCTTC.

This clone was found a few times. CDR3 loop: CASSPVPYNTEAFF. In DNA, the CDR3 is TGTGCCAGCAGCCCCGTCCCGTACAACACTGAAGCTTTCTTT. The chain is built from TRBV11-2 and TRBJ1-1; no clear D. The CDR3 loop spans 14 amino acids. CDR1 and CDR2 from the germline V gene are SGHAT and FQNNGV. V dropped 5 bases and J dropped 2 bases, with 12 bases sitting between them.

V gene TRBV7-2 combines with J gene TRBJ2-3; possible D gene TRBD2, 5 bases. CDR1 and CDR2 from the germline V gene are SGHTA and FQGNSA. The germline V and J ends were trimmed by 3 bases and 0 bases, with 7 bases remaining between them. The CDR3 extends over 14 amino acids. In DNA, the CDR3 is TGTGCCAGCAGCTTGGACTTGAGCACAGATACGCAGTATTTT. This encodes CASSLDLSTDTQYF.

The V gene is TRBV2, the J gene TRBJ2-2, with 10 positions matching TRBD1. Germline assignment: CDR1 SNHLY and CDR2 FYNNEI. This CDR3 has 15 residues. Trimming took 5 bases from V and 3 from J; bases not matched to a gene: 3. The CDR3 loop is CASSWTGGDTGELFF. DNA of the CDR3: TGTGCCAGCAGTTGGACAGGGGGAGACACCGGGGAGCTGTTTTTT.

This chain uses TRBV28 with TRBJ1-1; maybe TRBD1 (6 bases). Germline assignment: CDR1 MDHEN and CDR2 SYDVKM. The CDR3 contains 18 residues. Trimming left V 2 bases short and J 1 base short, with 20 bases between. This chain's CDR3 is CASSLTLDGDTTNTEAFF. The CDR3 region has the DNA TGTGCCAGCAGTTTAACTTTGGATGGGGACACAACGAACACTGAAGCTTTCTTT.

The rearrangement uses TRBV12-3 or TRBV12-4 and TRBJ1-1; the match to TRBD1 covers 7 bases. After removal of 4 bases from V and 6 bases from J, the junction contained 5 bases not matched to a gene. The CDR3 runs to 13 residues. In DNA form, the CDR3 reads TGTGCCAGCAGTTCAAACAGGGGAGCTGAAGCTTTCTTT. Translating it yields CASSSNRGAEAFF.

The chain has TRBV28 and TRBJ2-7, with a tentative D call TRBD2 (5 bases). Trimming pared 5 bases from V and 7 bases from J, leaving 12 bases between. CDR1 and CDR2 from the germline V gene are MDHEN and SYDVKM. CDR3 size: 12 residues. This CDR3 reads CASSPGVGEQYF. The CDR3 bases are TGTGCCAGCAGTCCCGGGGTGGGAGAGCAGTACTTC.

The chain couples TRBV20-1 to TRBJ1-1; D is unresolved. The V and J ends lost 6 bases and 5 bases respectively, with 10 bases between them. CDR3 length: 11 residues. Germline CDR1 reads DFQATT; CDR2 reads SNEGSKA (reference sequence). The CDR3, as DNA: TGCAGTGCCTCCGGAGCGACTGAAGCTTTCTTT. This gives the protein CSASGATEAFF.

The chain has TRBV18 and TRBJ2-1, with D perhaps being TRBD1 or TRBD2 (5 bases each). The germline V and J ends were trimmed by 0 bases and 4 bases, with 19 bases remaining between them. The CDR3 is 18 residues long. Germline lookup yields CDR1 KGHSH and CDR2 LQKENI. The CDR3 protein is CASSPPWAVKGPYNEQFF. The CDR3 DNA reads TGTGCCAGCTCACCACCTTGGGCAGTTAAGGGACCGTACAATGAGCAGTTCTTC.

The chain links TRBV9 to TRBJ2-7; the D gene is possibly TRBD1 (6 bases). CDR3 length: 14 residues. Germline CDR1 and CDR2: SGDLS and YYNGEE. V was clipped by 0 bases and J by 2 bases, with 9 bases between them. The DNA of the CDR3 is TGTGCCAGCAGCGTAGACTGGACAGCCTACGAGCAGTACTTC. Its protein is CASSVDWTAYEQYF.

V gene TRBV19 combines with J gene TRBJ1-2; TRBD1 might be the D (5 bases). Germline V gives CDR1 LNHDA, CDR2 SQIVND (reference sequence). The CDR3 spans 15 residues. The ends were cut back, 8 bases at V and 3 bases at J, with 19 bases in the middle. The CDR3 protein is CASDNGGGVDYGYTF. CDR3 in DNA: TGTGCCAGTGATAATGGGGGGGGAGTGGACTATGGCTACACCTTC.

The V and J genes are TRBV23-1 and TRBJ1-2; D remains ambiguous. TRBV23-1 is classed as an ORF, of uncertain function. The germline V and J ends were trimmed by 4 bases and 3 bases, with 15 bases remaining between them. This CDR3 has 15 amino acids. The CDR3 nucleotides are TGCGCCAGCAGTCGAAGTTGGGTACGTCACTATGGCTACACCTTC. Amino acid sequence: CASSRSWVRHYGYTF.

The chain is built from TRBV7-9 and TRBJ1-5; the D is unclear. The germline V gene encodes CDR1 SEHNR and CDR2 FQNEAQ (reference sequence). There are 12 residues in the CDR3. With 4 bases removed from V and 5 bases from J, the gap between germline ends came to 6 bases. CDR3 sequence: CASSSGDQPQHF. The CDR3 bases are TGTGCCAGCAGCTCCGGTGATCAGCCCCAGCATTTT. Full variable domain (remainder filled in from reference TRBV7-9 and TRBJ1-5): DTGVSQNPRHKITKRGQNVTFRCDPISEHNRLYWYRQTLGQGPEFLTYFQNEAQLEKSRLLSDRFSAERPKGSFSTLEIQRTEQGDSAMYLCASSSGDQPQHFGDGTRLSIL.

The chain has TRBV14 and TRBJ2-1, with 13 nucleotides matching TRBD2. This CDR3 has 15 amino acids. Germline loops: CDR1 SGHDN, CDR2 FVKESK. The J segment lost 9 bases and the V segment lost 4 bases, leaving 6 bases of the junction unmatched. The CDR3 bases are TGTGCCAGCAGCCGAACTAGCGGGAGGGAAGGTGAGCAGTTCTTC. The encoded protein is CASSRTSGREGEQFF.

This chain uses TRBV7-2 with TRBJ2-3, with a possible D match to TRBD1 (5 bases). Trimming stripped 0 bases from V and 2 bases from J, with 9 bases between. The CDR3 runs to 15 residues. The V gene's germline CDR1 is SGHTA and CDR2 FQGNSA. CDR3 DNA sequence: TGTGCCAGCAGCTTAGCTTGGGGCTCCACAGATACGCAGTATTTT. It yields the protein CASSLAWGSTDTQYF.

The chain has TRBV27 and TRBJ2-5, with D perhaps TRBD2 (6 bases). This CDR3 contains 11 residues. The V end was cut by 6 bases, the J end by 6 bases, with 8 bases between. Germline lookup yields CDR1 MNHEY and CDR2 SMNVEV (reference sequence). CDR3 nucleotides: TGTGCCAGCAGCGGGGGACAGACCCAGTACTTC. It yields the protein CASSGGQTQYF.

This clone has just one count. The rearrangement uses TRBV6-2 or TRBV6-3 and TRBJ1-4; D unclear. Germline loops: CDR1 MNHEY, CDR2 SVGEGT. The CDR3 runs to 17 residues. Trimming took off 0 bases at V and 0 bases at J, with 11 bases between the two ends. The CDR3 DNA follows: TGTGCCAGCAGTTACTCGAAGATTGTTGCAACTAATGAAAAACTGTTTTTT. Amino acid sequence: CASSYSKIVATNEKLFF.

The chain carries TRBV28 and TRBJ2-3; D perhaps matches TRBD1 (5 bases). Germline values: CDR1 MDHEN, CDR2 SYDVKM. This CDR3 comprises 13 residues. V dropped 6 bases and J dropped 4 bases, with 11 bases sitting between them. The CDR3 DNA reads TGTGCCAGCAGAAAAGACAGTGCAGATACGCAGTATTTT. Translation gives CASRKDSADTQYF. The full variable domain, completed using reference TRBV28 and TRBJ2-3, is DVKVTQSSRYLVKRTGEKVFLECVQDMDHENMFWYRQDPGLGLRLIYFSYDVKMKEKGDIPEGYSVSREKKERFSLILESASTNQTSMYLCASRKDSADTQYFGPGTRLTVL.

The table lists this clone with a few counts. The chain couples TRBV27 to TRBJ2-7, with D tentatively TRBD1 (6 bases). The germline V gene encodes CDR1 MNHEY and CDR2 SMNVEV (reference sequence). There are 16 residues in the CDR3. Trimming stripped 3 bases from V and 5 bases from J, with 20 bases between. The CDR3 spells CASSFFSSGQRNEQYF. In DNA form, the CDR3 reads TGTGCCAGCAGTTTCTTCTCCTCTGGACAGAGAAACGAGCAGTACTTC.

The chain links TRBV15 to TRBJ2-7, with a tentative D call TRBD2 (5 bases). V lost 8 bases and J lost 6, with 11 bases in between. This CDR3 has 11 amino acids. CDR1 and CDR2 from the germline V gene are LNHNV and YYDKDF (reference sequence). CDR3 DNA sequence: TGTGCCACCTCAGGAGGTACCGAGCAGTACTTC. It specifies CATSGGTEQYF.